A selection of T cell receptor beta chains follows, all from one sample in a study of T cells in tuberculosis. Clones were read by immunoSEQ multiplex PCR, and TCRdb kept only the in-frame ones, dropping some. The sample has several thousand clones; just under 95% are singletons. Sequenced sample: PBMCs. The receptors were sampled from an adult with tuberculosis. CDR3s include the opening cysteine and the closing phenylalanine or tryptophan. Fields, in order: D gene, V gene, J gene, clone size, CDR3 DNA, CDR3 protein. The D gene is left open where the match is weak. Size is omitted from some rows. Given values are once, few, many or a class for expanded clones.

.,TRBV4-1,TRBJ2-5,.,TGCGCCAGCAGCCCGCTAGGGGGCCAAGAGACCCAGTACTTC,CASSPLGGQETQYF
.,TRBV7-2,TRBJ2-7,once,TGTGCCAGCACCTCTCCACAGGACTACGAGCAGTACTTC,CASTSPQDYEQYF
.,TRBV4-1,TRBJ1-1,.,TGCGCCAGCAGCCAACCCGGGACCGGGGGTACTGAAGCTTTCTTT,CASSQPGTGGTEAFF
.,TRBV19,TRBJ2-3,.,TGTGCCAGTTCGGGAAGTACGCAGTATTTT,CASSGSTQYF
.,TRBV19,TRBJ1-4,.,TGTGCCAGTAGTGACGACGTGGGAGGGGAAAAACTGTTTTTT,CASSDDVGGEKLFF
.,TRBV19,TRBJ1-1,.,TGTGCCAGTAGTATAGATTTACCCGGAGTAAGGACTGAAGCTTTCTTT,CASSIDLPGVRTEAFF
TRBD1,TRBV5-1,TRBJ2-3,.,TGCGCCAGCAGCTCACAGGGGGCAGTGACAGATACGCAGTATTTT,CASSSQGAVTDTQYF
TRBD2,TRBV5-1,TRBJ2-7,.,TGCGCCAGCAGCTTGGATCTACTAGCGGGTGGCTACGAGCAGTACTTC,CASSLDLLAGGYEQYF
.,TRBV6-6,TRBJ2-7,.,TGTGCCAGCAGTACCGGGGACATCCGCGAGCAGTACTTC,CASSTGDIREQYF
TRBD1,TRBV6-1,TRBJ2-1,.,TGTGCCAGCAGGTCCGCCGGGACAGGGGGTGATGAGCAGTTCTTC,CASRSAGTGGDEQFF
.,TRBV7-2,TRBJ2-5,.,TGTGCCAGCAGCTTAGGAGCTCAAGCAAAGACCCAGTACTTC,CASSLGAQAKTQYF
.,TRBV5-1,TRBJ2-3,.,TGCGCCAGCAGCTTGGTGGGTGGTAGCGGCACAGATACGCAGTATTTT,CASSLVGGSGTDTQYF
TRBD1,TRBV5-1,TRBJ1-2,.,TGCGCCAGCAGCCGTCCCGGGACAGGGGGAGACTATGGCTACACCTTC,CASSRPGTGGDYGYTF
TRBD1,TRBV6-5,TRBJ1-6,.,TGTGCCAGCAGTTACCGGGACAGGGTAAAATCACCCCTCCACTTT,CASSYRDRVKSPLHF
.,TRBV21-1,TRBJ1-5,.,TGTGCCAGCAGCAATGGGCCCGGACTAAGGGAGAGACCCAATCAGCCCCAGCATTTT,CASSNGPGLRERPNQPQHF
TRBD2,TRBV7-8,TRBJ2-1,.,TGTGCCAGCAGCTTTCAGCGGGGACGAACCAATGAGCAGTTCTTC,CASSFQRGRTNEQFF
.,TRBV20-1,TRBJ2-1,once,TGCAGTGGAAGGGAGGACAATGAGCAGTTCTTC,CSGREDNEQFF
TRBD1,TRBV10-3,TRBJ2-6,.,TGTGCCATCAGTGGGTTCACAGGGGCACCAAGCTCTGGGGCCAACGTCCTGACTTTC,CAISGFTGAPSSGANVLTF
.,TRBV6-4,TRBJ1-5,.,TGTGCCAGCAGTTACAGTAGCAATCAGCCCCAGCATTTT,CASSYSSNQPQHF
TRBD1,TRBV5-1,TRBJ1-4,.,TGCGCCAGCAGCCCGGGACAGGTGAATGAAAAACTGTTTTTT,CASSPGQVNEKLFF
TRBD1,TRBV10-3,TRBJ1-3,.,TGTGCCATCAGGAGCCCGGGACAGCCGGGAAACACCATATATTTT,CAIRSPGQPGNTIYF
.,TRBV19,TRBJ2-2,.,TGTGCCAGTAGTCCGTTGTTAGGGGTCACCGGGGAGCTGTTTTTT,CASSPLLGVTGELFF
TRBD2,TRBV25-1,TRBJ2-3,.,TGTGCCAGCAGTGAAAGGGGAGGGGCGCGGAATACGCAGTATTTT,CASSERGGARNTQYF
TRBD1,TRBV6-5,TRBJ1-2,few,TGTGCCAGCAGTTATCTCCGGACAGGGGGTGGCTATGGCTACACCTTC,CASSYLRTGGGYGYTF
TRBD2,TRBV2,TRBJ2-2,.,TGTGCCAGCAGACCGGTTAGCGGGGGGGCAGAGACCGGGGAGCTGTTTTTT,CASRPVSGGAETGELFF
TRBD2,TRBV4-1,TRBJ2-3,.,TGCGCCAGCAGTGGGCGGGAGGGCTCAGATACGCAGTATTTT,CASSGREGSDTQYF
.,TRBV29-1,TRBJ2-2,.,TGCAGCGTTGAAGAGTCAATAACAGTCACCGGGGAGCTGTTTTTT,CSVEESITVTGELFF
TRBD1,TRBV20-1,TRBJ2-7,.,TGCAGTGCGCCCAGGGGGCTCGAGCAGTACTTC,CSAPRGLEQYF
.,TRBV30,TRBJ1-4,.,TGTGCCTGGAGTCCCGGACTGGAGGAAAAACTGTTTTTT,CAWSPGLEEKLFF